This section outlines one TCR beta chain sequence together with its context. V lost 4 bases, J lost 1 base, and 10 bases lay in between. Germline V CDR1 and CDR2: MNHEY, SMNVEV (reference sequence). The CDR3 is 14 residues long. The data are from a study of T cell responses to AZD1222 COVID-19 vaccine. About the research overall: Samples with a second dose at about 4 or about 12 weeks were pooled together.

Produced via immunoSEQ multiplex PCR; TCRdb's table is partial and in-frame only. The sample has 98,000 or so clones, over 70% seen once. Sequences were derived from peripheral blood, sampled on day 0 of AZD1222 vaccination. The chain carries TRBV27 and TRBJ1-1, with D possibly TRBD1 on 5 matching bases. The sequence came from an adult in good health. This CDR3 reads CASSSGTRNTEAFF. The CDR3 DNA reads TGTGCCAGCAGTTCTGGGACGCGGAACACTGAAGCTTTCTTT.